The following is a TCR beta chain sequence with its context. This sample was taken from a study of blood T cell repertoires in COVID-19. In the original processing: Estimation of nucleated cell counts was performed using reference gene primer amplification. The repertoire was sequenced with immunoSEQ multiplex PCR; TCRdb's copy has only in-frame clones and lacks some. The V and J calls and clone size were taken over from that table, and D and trimming were inferred from the DNA. Seen here are under 300,000 clones, approximately 86% observed once, and the top ten hold about 6%. CDR3 length equals 16 residues. V lost 1 base, J lost 6 bases, and 15 bases lay in between. The germline V gene has CDR1 SGHVS and CDR2 FQNEAQ.

Sequencing input: PBMCs or T cells enriched from blood (not recorded which). This TCR came from a woman aged 25 to 39 with acute COVID-19. The chain uses TRBV7-8 and TRBJ2-2; the D gene is possibly TRBD1 (5 bases). The CDR3 DNA reads TGTGCCAGCAGCTTAGTTCAGGGATATGGCCCCGGGGAGCTGTTTTTT. Residues: CASSLVQGYGPGELFF. The variable domain in full, completed from reference TRBV7-8 and TRBJ2-2, reads GAGVSQSPRYKVAKRGQDVALRCDPISGHVSLFWYQQALGQGPEFLTYFQNEAQLDKSGLPSDRFFAERPEGSVSTLKIQRTQQEDSAVYLCASSLVQGYGPGELFFGEGSRLTVL.